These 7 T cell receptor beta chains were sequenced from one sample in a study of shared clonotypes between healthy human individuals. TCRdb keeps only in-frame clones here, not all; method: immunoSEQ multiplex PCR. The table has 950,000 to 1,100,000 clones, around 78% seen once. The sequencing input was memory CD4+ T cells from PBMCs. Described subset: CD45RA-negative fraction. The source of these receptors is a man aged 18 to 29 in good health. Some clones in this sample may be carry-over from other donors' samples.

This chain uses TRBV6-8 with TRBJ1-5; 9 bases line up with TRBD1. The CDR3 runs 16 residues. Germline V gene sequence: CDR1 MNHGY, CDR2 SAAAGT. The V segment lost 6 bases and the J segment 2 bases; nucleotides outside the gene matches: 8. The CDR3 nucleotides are TGTGCCAGCAGCCTCCGGGACAGGGCCGGCAATCAGCCCCAGCATTTT. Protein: CASSLRDRAGNQPQHF.

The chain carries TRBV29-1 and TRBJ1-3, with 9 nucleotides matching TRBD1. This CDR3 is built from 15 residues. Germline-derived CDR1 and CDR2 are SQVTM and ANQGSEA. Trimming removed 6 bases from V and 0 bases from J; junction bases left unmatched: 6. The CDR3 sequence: CSVEGQGSSGNTIYF. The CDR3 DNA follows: TGCAGCGTCGAGGGACAGGGATCCTCTGGAAACACCATATATTTT.

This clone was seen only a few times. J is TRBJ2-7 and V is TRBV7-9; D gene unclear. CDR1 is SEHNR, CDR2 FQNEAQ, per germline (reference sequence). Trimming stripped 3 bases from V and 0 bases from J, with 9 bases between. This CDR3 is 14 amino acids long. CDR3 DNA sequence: TGTGCCAGCAGCTTTGCAGGTAGCTCCTACGAGCAGTACTTC. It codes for CASSFAGSSYEQYF.

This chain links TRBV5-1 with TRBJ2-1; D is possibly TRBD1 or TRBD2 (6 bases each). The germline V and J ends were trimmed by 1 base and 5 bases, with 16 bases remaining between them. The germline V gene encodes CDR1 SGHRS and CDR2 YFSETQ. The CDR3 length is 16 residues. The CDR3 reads CASSLPRTGANNEQFF. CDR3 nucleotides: TGCGCCAGCAGCTTGCCGAGGACGGGGGCAAACAATGAGCAGTTCTTC.

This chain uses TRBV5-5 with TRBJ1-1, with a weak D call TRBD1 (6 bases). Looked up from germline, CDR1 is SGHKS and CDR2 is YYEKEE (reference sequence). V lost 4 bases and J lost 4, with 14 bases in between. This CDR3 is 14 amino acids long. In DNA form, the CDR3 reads TGTGCCAGCAGCCACAGGGAATATGCCACTGAAGCTTTCTTT. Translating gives CASSHREYATEAFF.

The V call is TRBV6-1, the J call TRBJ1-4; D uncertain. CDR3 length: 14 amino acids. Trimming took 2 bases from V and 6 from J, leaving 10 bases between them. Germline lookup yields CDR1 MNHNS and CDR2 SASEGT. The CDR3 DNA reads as TGTGCCAGCAGTGAACTTGGGAGCGATGAAAAACTGTTTTTT. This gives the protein CASSELGSDEKLFF.

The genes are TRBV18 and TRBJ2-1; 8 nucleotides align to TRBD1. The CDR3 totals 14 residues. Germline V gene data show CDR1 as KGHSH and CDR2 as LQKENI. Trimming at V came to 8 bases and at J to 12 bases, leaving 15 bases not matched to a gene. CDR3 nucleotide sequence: TGTGCCAGCACGGACAGGGAACTGGGACTCAGGCAGTTCTTC. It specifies CASTDRELGLRQFF.